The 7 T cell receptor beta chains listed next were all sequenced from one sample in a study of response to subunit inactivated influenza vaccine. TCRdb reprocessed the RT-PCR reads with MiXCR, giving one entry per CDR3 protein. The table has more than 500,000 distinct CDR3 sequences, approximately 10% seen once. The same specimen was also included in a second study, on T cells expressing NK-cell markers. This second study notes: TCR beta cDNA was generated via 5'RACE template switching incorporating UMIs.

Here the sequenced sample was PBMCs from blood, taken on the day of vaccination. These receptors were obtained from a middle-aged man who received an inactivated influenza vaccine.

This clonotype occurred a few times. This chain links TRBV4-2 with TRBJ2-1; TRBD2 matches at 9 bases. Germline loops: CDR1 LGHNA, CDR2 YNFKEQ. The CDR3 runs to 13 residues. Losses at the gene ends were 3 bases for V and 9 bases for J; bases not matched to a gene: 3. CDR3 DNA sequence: TGTGCCAGCAGCCAGAGCGGGAGGAGTGAGCAGTTCTTC. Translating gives CASSQSGRSEQFF.

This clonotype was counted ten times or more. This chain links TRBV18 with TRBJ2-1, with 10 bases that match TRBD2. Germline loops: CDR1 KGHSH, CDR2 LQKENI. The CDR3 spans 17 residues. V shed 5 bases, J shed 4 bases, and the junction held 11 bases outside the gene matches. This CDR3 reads CASSSIYGLAVYNEQFF. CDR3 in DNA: TGTGCCAGCTCATCCATTTATGGACTAGCGGTGTACAATGAGCAGTTCTTC. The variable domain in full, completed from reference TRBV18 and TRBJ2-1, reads NAGVMQNPRHLVRRRGQEARLRCSPMKGHSHVYWYRQLPEEGLKFMVYLQKENIIDESGMPKERFSAEFPKEGPSILRIQQVVRGDSAAYFCASSSIYGLAVYNEQFFGPGTRLTVL.

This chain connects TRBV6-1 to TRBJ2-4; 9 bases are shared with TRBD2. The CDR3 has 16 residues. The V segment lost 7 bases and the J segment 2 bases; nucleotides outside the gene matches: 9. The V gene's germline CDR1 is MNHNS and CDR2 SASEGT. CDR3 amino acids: CASTLSGRRTKNIQYF. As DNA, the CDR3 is TGTGCCAGCACCCTTAGCGGGAGACGGACCAAAAACATTCAGTACTTC.

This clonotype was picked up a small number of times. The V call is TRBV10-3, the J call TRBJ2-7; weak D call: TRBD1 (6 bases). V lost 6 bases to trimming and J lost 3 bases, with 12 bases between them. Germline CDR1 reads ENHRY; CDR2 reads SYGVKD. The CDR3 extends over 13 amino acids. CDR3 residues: CAISPQGVYEQYF. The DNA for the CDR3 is TGTGCCATCAGCCCACAGGGCGTCTACGAGCAGTACTTC.

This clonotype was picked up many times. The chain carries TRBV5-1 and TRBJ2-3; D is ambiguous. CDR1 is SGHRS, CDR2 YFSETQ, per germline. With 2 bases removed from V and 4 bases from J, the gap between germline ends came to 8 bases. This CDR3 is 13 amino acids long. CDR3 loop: CASSLDLADTQYF. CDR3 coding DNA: TGCGCCAGCAGCTTAGACCTGGCAGATACGCAGTATTTT.

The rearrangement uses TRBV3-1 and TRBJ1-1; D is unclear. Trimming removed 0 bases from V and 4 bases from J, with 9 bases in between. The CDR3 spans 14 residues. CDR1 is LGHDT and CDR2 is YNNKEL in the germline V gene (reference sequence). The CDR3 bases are TGTGCCAGCAGCCAAGAGTTAAGTCGCACTGAAGCTTTCTTT. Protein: CASSQELSRTEAFF.

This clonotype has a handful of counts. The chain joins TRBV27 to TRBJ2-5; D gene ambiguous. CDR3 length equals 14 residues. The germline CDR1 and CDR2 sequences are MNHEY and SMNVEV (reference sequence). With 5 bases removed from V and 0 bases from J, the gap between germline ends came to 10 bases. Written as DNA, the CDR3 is TGTGCCAGCAGTCAGGCACCTTACCAAGAGACCCAGTACTTC. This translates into CASSQAPYQETQYF.